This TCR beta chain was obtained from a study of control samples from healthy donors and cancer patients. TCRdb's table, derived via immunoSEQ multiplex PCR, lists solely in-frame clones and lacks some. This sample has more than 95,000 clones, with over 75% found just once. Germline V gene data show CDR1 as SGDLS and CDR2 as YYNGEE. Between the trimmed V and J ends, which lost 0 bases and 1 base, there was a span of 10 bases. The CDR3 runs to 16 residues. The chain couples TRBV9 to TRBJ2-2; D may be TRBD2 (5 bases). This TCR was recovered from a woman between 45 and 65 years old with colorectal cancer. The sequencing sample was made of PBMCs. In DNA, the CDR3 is TGTGCCAGCAGCGTAGTGGGTGGAGGGAACACCGGGGAGCTGTTTTTT. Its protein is CASSVVGGGNTGELFF. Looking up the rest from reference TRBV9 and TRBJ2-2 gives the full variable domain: DSGVTQTPKHLITATGQRVTLRCSPRSGDLSVYWYQQSLDQGLQFLIQYYNGEERAKGNILERFSAQQFPDLHSELNLSSLELGDSALYFCASSVVGGGNTGELFFGEGSRLTVL.